Listed here is a single T cell receptor (beta chain). The use of a sample-barcoded 5' primer and a J-beta primer mix characterized a second PCR of roughly 7 to 12 cycles. TCRdb itself ran the 5' RACE reads through MiXCR, one entry per CDR3 protein. Of around 1,800,000 distinct CDR3 sequences in the sample, around 42% were seen once. The data stem from a study of blood T cells in healthy people across ages. The ends were cut back, 1 base at V and 0 bases at J, with 12 bases in the middle. This CDR3 has 16 amino acids. The chain has TRBV12-3 or TRBV12-4 and TRBJ2-5; perhaps TRBD1 as D (5 bases). Sequences were obtained from blood. This sequence was found in a human donor in good health. CDR3 residues: CASSLGPRVDQETQYF. Written as DNA, the CDR3 is TGTGCCAGCAGTTTAGGTCCCAGGGTCGACCAAGAGACCCAGTACTTC.